Following are 19 T cell receptor beta chains from one sample sequenced in a study of cytomegalovirus exposure and HLA in healthy donors. The PCR had 60 Vbeta and 13 Jbeta primers. Profiling relied on immunoSEQ multiplex PCR, and the TCRdb table lists in-frame clones only, not all of them. In the table there are under 200,000 clones, around 80% of which are singletons. The sequencing input was PBMCs. Receptor source: a woman in her late teens or twenties in good health and CMV-seronegative.

In this sample, this clone turned up a few times. The chain carries TRBV18 and TRBJ2-1; possibly TRBD1 for D (7 bases). CDR1 is KGHSH and CDR2 is LQKENI in the germline V gene. V shed 3 bases and J shed 4 bases, with 13 bases lying between them. There are 15 residues in the CDR3. The CDR3 nucleotides are TGTGCCAGCTCACCGCGGGACAGAGAATACAATGAGCAGTTCTTC. As protein: CASSPRDREYNEQFF.

The rearrangement links TRBV6-1 to TRBJ1-5, with D perhaps matching TRBD1 (6 bases). From germline, CDR1 is MNHNS and CDR2 SASEGT. V gave up 2 bases and J gave up 5 bases, with 31 bases separating them. The CDR3 covers 21 residues. CDR3 DNA sequence: TGTGCCAGCAGTGAAAGGATGGTGGGGATAGGACAGATTATAAGACATCAGCCCCAGCATTTT. It translates to CASSERMVGIGQIIRHQPQHF.

J is TRBJ2-3 and V is TRBV14, with unresolved D. Germline V gene lookup returns CDR1 SGHDN and CDR2 FVKESK. V dropped 4 bases and J dropped 0 bases, with 11 bases sitting between them. CDR3 length: 15 amino acids. The CDR3 nucleotides read TGTGCCAGCAGCCGTGCACTGAATAGCACAGATACGCAGTATTTT. This gives the protein CASSRALNSTDTQYF.

The V gene is TRBV19, the J gene TRBJ2-6; TRBD1 might be the D (5 bases). V was trimmed by 3 bases and J by 1 base, leaving 10 bases between them. The CDR3 has 16 amino acids. Germline lookup yields CDR1 LNHDA and CDR2 SQIVND (reference sequence). CDR3 sequence (DNA): TGTGCCAGTAGTATTGCAGGGCTATCTGGGGCCAACGTCCTGACTTTC. Protein: CASSIAGLSGANVLTF.

V usage is TRBV21-1 and J usage is TRBJ1-4. TRBV21-1 is a documented pseudogene. This CDR3 is built from 18 residues. The CDR3, as DNA: TGTGCCAGCAGCAATCCCCCATCGGGGGTTTTGGATAATGAAAAACTGTTTTTT. Protein: CASSNPPSGVLDNEKLFF.

The chain has TRBV4-3 and TRBJ1-6; a possible D gene is TRBD1 (5 bases). There are 16 residues in the CDR3. Germline CDR1 and CDR2: LGHNA and YSLEER. Trimming stripped 0 bases from V and 6 bases from J, with 12 bases between. The CDR3 loop reads CASSQDSSGGNSPLHF. In DNA, the CDR3 is TGCGCCAGCAGCCAAGATAGCAGCGGGGGTAATTCACCCCTCCACTTT.

This clone was seen only once. The chain has TRBV7-9 and TRBJ2-7; 7 bases agree with TRBD2. The CDR3 is made up of 17 amino acids. The V gene's germline CDR1 is SEHNR and CDR2 FQNEAQ (reference sequence). The V and J ends lost 4 bases and 3 bases, in that order; junction bases with no gene match: 15. This chain's CDR3 is CASSSPPGEREDYEQYF. Written as DNA, the CDR3 is TGTGCCAGCAGCTCCCCACCGGGGGAGCGGGAAGACTACGAGCAGTACTTC.

This chain joins TRBV4-2 and TRBJ2-7; the match to TRBD2 covers 13 bases. CDR3 length equals 15 residues. Germline V gene lookup returns CDR1 LGHNA and CDR2 YNFKEQ. The ends lost 0 bases at V and 9 bases at J; junction bases unmatched: 5. The CDR3 sequence is CASSQEGLAGARQYF. The CDR3 coding sequence is TGTGCCAGCAGCCAAGAAGGACTAGCGGGAGCACGGCAGTACTTC.

This clone was recorded only once. This sequence joins TRBV5-6 and TRBJ1-1, with D hard to call. The V end lost 2 bases, the J end lost 2 bases, and 19 bases lay between the germline ends. The CDR3 is made up of 17 amino acids. Germline CDR1 and CDR2: SGHDT and YYEEEE. This CDR3 reads CASSLNPLGHRNTEAFF. The CDR3, as DNA: TGTGCCAGCAGCTTAAACCCCCTTGGGCACAGAAACACTGAAGCTTTCTTT.

The chain employs TRBV7-2 and TRBJ2-5; D is perhaps TRBD1 (6 bases). Trimming removed 1 base from V and 5 bases from J, with 17 bases in between. Per the germline V gene, CDR1 is SGHTA and CDR2 is FQGNSA. The CDR3 loop spans 16 amino acids. The CDR3 region is CASSLGYTGYGETQYF. The CDR3 DNA is TGTGCCAGCAGCTTAGGCTACACAGGGTATGGGGAGACCCAGTACTTC.

The chain recombines TRBV30 with TRBJ2-7, with 7 bases that match TRBD2. With V trimmed by 3 bases and J by 0 bases, 17 bases remained unmatched. This CDR3 is built from 18 residues. Germline CDR1 reads GTSNPN; CDR2 reads SVGIG (reference sequence). This CDR3 is CAWRRAFITGTTSYEQYF. CDR3 coding DNA: TGTGCCTGGAGAAGGGCATTCATTACCGGGACTACCTCCTACGAGCAGTACTTC.

For the CDR3, the DNA is TGTGCCAGTAGTACGGGACAGGGGGCCTCGTCGAACACTGAAGCTTTCTTT. Protein product: CASSTGQGASSNTEAFF. This chain uses TRBV19 with TRBJ1-1; 12 nucleotides agree with TRBD1. Germline loops: CDR1 LNHDA, CDR2 SQIVND (reference sequence). The V and J ends lost 4 bases and 1 base, in that order; junction bases with no gene match: 7. The CDR3 is 17 amino acids.

CDR3 coding DNA: TGTGCCAGCAGTGAGCAGGGCACCGGGGAGCTGTTTTTT. It encodes CASSEQGTGELFF. This chain joins TRBV6-4 and TRBJ2-2; possibly TRBD1 for D (5 bases). Per germline, CDR1 MRHNA and CDR2 SNTAGT. The CDR3 is made up of 13 amino acids. Trimming stripped 3 bases from V and 4 bases from J, with 6 bases between.

The V gene is TRBV4-3, the J gene TRBJ2-3; TRBD1 matches at 9 bases. The ends lost 0 bases at V and 5 bases at J; junction bases unmatched: 3. Germline V gene sequence: CDR1 LGHNA, CDR2 YSLEER. CDR3 length: 15 residues. The CDR3 loop reads CASSQDAGQGDTQYF. Here the CDR3 DNA reads TGCGCCAGCAGCCAAGATGCGGGACAGGGAGATACGCAGTATTTT.

This chain joins TRBV2 and TRBJ2-4; possible D gene TRBD2, 7 bases. CDR3 size: 13 residues. From germline, CDR1 is SNHLY and CDR2 FYNNEI. Trimming shortened V by 6 bases and J by 10 bases, and 16 bases separated the two germline ends. This chain's CDR3 is CASRGGPTGIQYF. DNA for the CDR3: TGTGCCAGCAGGGGGGGGCCAACCGGGATTCAGTACTTC. Drawing the rest from reference TRBV2 and TRBJ2-4, the complete variable domain is EPEVTQTPSHQVTQMGQEVILRCVPISNHLYFYWYRQILGQKVEFLVSFYNNEISEKSEIFDDQFSVERPDGSNFTLKIRSTKLEDSAMYFCASRGGPTGIQYFGAGTRLSVL.

This clone turned up a few times. The J gene is TRBJ2-1, the V gene TRBV2, with 7 nucleotides matching TRBD1. This CDR3 has 12 amino acids. The V gene's germline CDR1 is SNHLY and CDR2 FYNNEI. With V trimmed by 6 bases and J by 9 bases, 5 bases remained unmatched. CDR3 protein: CASRAQGVEQFF. CDR3 DNA sequence: TGTGCCAGCAGGGCTCAGGGGGTTGAGCAGTTCTTC.

The rearrangement joins TRBV6-1 to TRBJ2-7; 7 bases agree with TRBD1. Unmatched junction bases numbered 9, after V lost 10 bases and J lost 0 bases. Germline V gives CDR1 MNHNS, CDR2 SASEGT. The CDR3 contains 14 residues. This CDR3 is CATRQGISSYEQYF. DNA for the CDR3: TGTGCCACGAGACAGGGCATTAGCTCCTACGAGCAGTACTTC.

V and J are TRBV7-2 and TRBJ1-5; unclear D gene. CDR3 length: 12 amino acids. Trimming cost V 5 bases and J 3 bases, with 5 bases left between them. Germline CDR1 reads SGHTA; CDR2 reads FQGNSA. CDR3 residues: CASSQNNQPQHF. CDR3 sequence (DNA): TGTGCCAGCAGCCAGAACAATCAGCCCCAGCATTTT.

This chain uses TRBV15 with TRBJ2-7, with D maybe TRBD1 (5 bases). V was trimmed by 4 bases and J by 1 base, leaving 14 bases between them. Germline lookup yields CDR1 LNHNV and CDR2 YYDKDF (reference sequence). This CDR3 contains 15 residues. The CDR3 spells CATSTQGDGSYEQYF. DNA of the CDR3: TGTGCCACCAGCACTCAGGGTGATGGTTCCTACGAGCAGTACTTC.